This T cell receptor (beta chain) comes out of a study of cytomegalovirus exposure and HLA in healthy donors. Study-level findings and limits: There were reportedly fewer N-insertions in an Asian-associated ancestry cluster than the roughly 670-donor mean, in a later analysis.

The PCR made use of 60 Vbeta and 13 Jbeta primers. Sequencing was performed with immunoSEQ multiplex PCR; in TCRdb, only in-frame clones are kept and a portion is missing. The table shows about 190,000 clones, with roughly 80% occurring only once. Note on this clone: No antigen is known for it.

This sequence was found in a middle-aged man in good health and CMV-seropositive. Input material: PBMCs.

CDR3 nucleotide sequence: TGTGCCAGCAGTAGTAGCGGGGGGCGGTCGGATACGCAGTATTTT. This gives the protein CASSSSGGRSDTQYF. This rearrangement joins TRBV2 to TRBJ2-3, with 10 bases matching TRBD2. The V gene end was trimmed by 5 bases and the J gene end by 6 bases; junction bases not matched to a gene: 8. Germline CDR1 is SNHLY and CDR2 is FYNNEI. This CDR3 contains 15 residues.